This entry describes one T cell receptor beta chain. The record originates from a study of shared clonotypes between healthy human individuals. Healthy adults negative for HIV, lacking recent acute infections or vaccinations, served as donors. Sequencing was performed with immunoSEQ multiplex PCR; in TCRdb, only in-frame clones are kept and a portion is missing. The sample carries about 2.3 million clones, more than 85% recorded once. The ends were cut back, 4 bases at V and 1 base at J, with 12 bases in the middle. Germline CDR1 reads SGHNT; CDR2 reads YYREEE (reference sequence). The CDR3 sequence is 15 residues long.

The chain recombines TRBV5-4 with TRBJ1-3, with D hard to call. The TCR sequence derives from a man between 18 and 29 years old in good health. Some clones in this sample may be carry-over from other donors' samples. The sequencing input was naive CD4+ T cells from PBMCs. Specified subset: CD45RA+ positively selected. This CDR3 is CASSPGGESGNTIYF. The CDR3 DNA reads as TGTGCCAGCAGCCCCGGCGGGGAGTCTGGAAACACCATATATTTT.